The rows below give T cell receptor beta chains drawn from one sample of a study of T cell responses to AZD1222 COVID-19 vaccine. Some clones are missing from TCRdb's copy, which holds only in-frame ones; the method was immunoSEQ multiplex PCR. The sample lists some 150,000 clones, approximately 90% occurring once. Sequenced here: peripheral blood, sampled on day 0 of MenACWY control vaccination. The receptors were sampled from an adult in good health. Both conserved end residues are part of each CDR3. D genes are given only for firm matches. The listing skips clone size in some rows; elsewhere it reads once, few, many or a size class.

TRBJ2-3 NA TRBV19 NA CASSQGSYTQYF TGTGCCAGTAGTCAGGGGAGTTATACGCAGTATTTT
TRBJ2-2 TRBD2 TRBV6-4 NA CASSRAGGSTGELFF TGTGCCAGCAGTAGAGCGGGAGGTTCCACCGGGGAGCTGTTTTTT
TRBJ1-2 NA TRBV28 NA CASAPPGAGNYGYTF TGTGCCAGCGCTCCACCCGGGGCAGGGAACTATGGCTACACCTTC
TRBJ1-1 TRBD1 TRBV25-1 NA CASSESGPGGPGRAFF TGTGCCAGCAGTGAATCGGGGCCAGGGGGGCCGGGCAGGGCTTTCTTT
TRBJ2-5 TRBD1 TRBV28 NA CASSLGRSGGVGTQYF TGTGCCAGCAGTTTAGGTCGGTCAGGGGGTGTCGGGACCCAGTACTTC
TRBJ2-3 NA TRBV11-2 once CASSLEPVDTQYF TGTGCCAGCAGCTTAGAGCCCGTGGATACGCAGTATTTT
TRBJ1-5 NA TRBV28 NA CASSNTDSYSNQPQHF TGTGCCAGCAGTAACACCGACAGTTATAGCAATCAGCCCCAGCATTTT
TRBJ2-1 NA TRBV7-2 NA CASSLDSSYNEQFF TGTGCCAGCAGCTTAGATAGCTCCTACAATGAGCAGTTCTTC
TRBJ1-1 NA TRBV4-3 NA CASSQTRQRVEAFF TGCGCCAGCAGCCAAACCCGACAAAGGGTTGAAGCTTTCTTT
TRBJ2-1 TRBD2 TRBV18 NA CASSPPRSGLAGAMQFF TGTGCCAGCTCACCACCCCGGTCAGGACTAGCGGGAGCTATGCAGTTCTTC
TRBJ2-1 TRBD2 TRBV19 once CASRTSGTYNEQFF TGTGCCAGTAGGACTAGCGGGACCTACAATGAGCAGTTCTTC
TRBJ1-1 TRBD1 TRBV10-3 NA CAIRSTDRANTEAFF TGTGCCATCAGATCGACTGACAGGGCGAACACTGAAGCTTTCTTT
TRBJ2-1 NA TRBV13 NA CASSLEGPRDNEQFF TGTGCCAGCAGCTTAGAAGGTCCTAGAGACAATGAGCAGTTCTTC
TRBJ1-1 NA TRBV6-6 NA CASRSVGTEAFF TGTGCCAGCAGGTCGGTCGGCACTGAAGCTTTCTTT
TRBJ2-7 NA TRBV7-9 NA CASSSPSRRDEQYF TGTGCCAGCAGCTCACCTAGTAGAAGGGACGAGCAGTACTTC
TRBJ1-4 NA TRBV19 NA CASSIRDGNEKLFF TGTGCCAGTAGTATTCGGGACGGTAATGAAAAACTGTTTTTT
TRBJ2-7 NA TRBV9 NA CASSVEVAGTYEQYF TGTGCCAGCAGCGTAGAGGTGGCGGGAACCTACGAGCAGTACTTC
TRBJ1-5 NA TRBV6-4 NA CASSGQVNQPQHF TGTGCCAGCAGTGGACAGGTAAATCAGCCCCAGCATTTT
TRBJ2-2 NA TRBV9 NA CASSVNPNTGELFF TGTGCCAGCAGCGTAAACCCGAACACCGGGGAGCTGTTTTTT
TRBJ1-4 NA TRBV7-9 NA CASRVGVGTNEKLFF TGTGCCAGCAGGGTCGGGGTAGGGACTAATGAAAAACTGTTTTTT
TRBJ1-5 NA TRBV7-2 NA CASSPRGSQPQHF TGTGCCAGCAGCCCGAGAGGCTCTCAGCCCCAGCATTTT
TRBJ2-3 TRBD2 TRBV2 NA CASTLDLAGVTDTQYF TGTGCCAGCACCCTGGATCTAGCGGGAGTAACAGATACGCAGTATTTT
TRBJ1-2 TRBD1 TRBV4-2 NA CASSPGTGGWGGGYTF TGTGCCAGCAGCCCAGGGACAGGAGGCTGGGGGGGTGGCTACACCTTC
TRBJ1-2 NA TRBV15 once CATRSRDGYTF TGTGCCACCAGGTCCAGGGATGGCTACACCTTC
TRBJ2-1 TRBD2 TRBV19 NA CASTRTSGGRGGNEQFF TGTGCCAGTACCCGGACTAGCGGGGGCCGAGGGGGCAATGAGCAGTTCTTC
TRBJ2-6 TRBD1 TRBV24-1 NA CATSDLWRQGARSGANVLTF TGTGCCACCAGTGATTTGTGGCGACAGGGGGCGAGGTCTGGGGCCAACGTCCTGACTTTC
TRBJ1-2 NA TRBV28 NA CASRGTTNYGYTF TGTGCCAGCAGGGGAACAACGAACTATGGCTACACCTTC
TRBJ1-1 TRBD1 TRBV7-9 NA CASSWTGPEAFF TGTGCCAGCAGCTGGACAGGACCTGAAGCTTTCTTT
TRBJ2-1 NA TRBV11-2 NA CASSLEPRRLGLAEQFF TGTGCCAGCAGCTTAGAACCGAGGCGGCTTGGATTGGCTGAGCAGTTCTTC
TRBJ1-1 NA TRBV2 NA CASSERGQLNTEAFF TGTGCCAGCAGTGAACGTGGGCAGTTAAACACTGAAGCTTTCTTT
TRBJ2-1 TRBD2 TRBV5-1 once CASSELAGGHNEQFF TGCGCCAGCAGCGAACTAGCGGGAGGGCACAATGAGCAGTTCTTC
TRBJ2-5 NA TRBV6-5 NA CASSSLFVETQYF TGTGCCAGCAGTTCTTTGTTTGTGGAGACCCAGTACTTC
TRBJ2-7 NA TRBV12-3/TRBV12-4 NA CASKRELGEQYF TGTGCCAGCAAACGGGAGTTGGGGGAGCAGTACTTC
TRBJ1-6 NA TRBV11-2 NA CASTEAERSPLHF TGTGCCAGCACCGAAGCCGAGCGCTCACCCCTCCACTTT
TRBJ2-2 NA TRBV12-1 NA CASSRTGNPGSGELFF TGTGCCAGCAGCCGAACAGGGAACCCAGGGTCTGGGGAGCTGTTTTTT
TRBJ2-2 NA TRBV7-6 NA CASSLEDHPTGELFF TGTGCCAGCAGCTTAGAGGACCACCCCACCGGGGAGCTGTTTTTT
TRBJ1-1 NA TRBV7-3 NA CASSPQGYTEAFF TGTGCCAGCAGCCCTCAGGGATATACTGAAGCTTTCTTT
TRBJ2-7 NA TRBV12-3/TRBV12-4 once CASSPGADYEQYF TGTGCCAGCAGCCCTGGGGCGGACTACGAGCAGTACTTC
TRBJ2-1 TRBD2 TRBV30 NA CAGSWLAEYNEQFF TGTGCCGGCAGCTGGCTAGCGGAGTACAATGAGCAGTTCTTC
TRBJ1-5 NA TRBV6-1 NA CASSEGSRFRDNQPQHF TGTGCCAGCAGTGAAGGGTCCCGATTTCGCGACAATCAGCCCCAGCATTTT
TRBJ2-2 TRBD2 TRBV30 NA CAWRRGLVYTGELFF TGTGCCTGGAGGAGGGGACTAGTCTACACCGGGGAGCTGTTTTTT